One and the same sample provided the 17 T cell receptor beta chains below, sequenced in a study of blood T cell repertoires in COVID-19. The repertoire was sequenced with immunoSEQ multiplex PCR; TCRdb's copy has only in-frame clones and lacks some. The table lists 95,000 to 150,000 clones, more than 80% of them singletons, with 4% to 5.5% in the top ten. Sequencing input: peripheral blood. The receptors originated from a man in his forties with acute or convalescent COVID-19.

V usage is TRBV6-2 or TRBV6-3 and J usage is TRBJ1-5; 11 bases match TRBD1. The germline CDR1 and CDR2 sequences are MNHEY and SVGEGT. J gave up 7 bases and V 2 bases, and 4 bases lay outside the gene matches. This CDR3 comprises 15 residues. CDR3 amino acids: CASSYGTGGDQPQHF. CDR3 bases: TGTGCCAGCAGTTACGGGACAGGGGGAGACCAGCCCCAGCATTTT.

The rearrangement joins TRBV5-8 to TRBJ1-5; D remains ambiguous. Between the trimmed V and J ends, which lost 0 bases and 0 bases, there was a span of 10 bases. The germline CDR1 and CDR2 sequences are SGHTS and YDEGEE. CDR3 size: 16 residues. The CDR3 sequence: CASSLVWASSNQPQHF. In nucleotides, the CDR3 is TGTGCCAGCAGCTTGGTATGGGCCAGTAGCAATCAGCCCCAGCATTTT.

The chain is built from TRBV11-3 and TRBJ1-1, with D maybe TRBD1 (5 bases). Trimming took off 3 bases at V and 3 bases at J, with 8 bases between the two ends. The CDR3 contains 13 residues. CDR1 is SGHNT and CDR2 is YENEEA in the germline V gene. CDR3 bases: TGTGCCAGCAGCTTGACAGATTACACTGAAGCTTTCTTT. As protein: CASSLTDYTEAFF.

The chain couples TRBV10-3 to TRBJ1-4; perhaps TRBD1 as D (6 bases). The V end was cut by 2 bases, the J end by 5 bases, with 15 bases between. Germline CDR1 and CDR2: ENHRY and SYGVKD. This CDR3 is built from 16 residues. In DNA, the CDR3 is TGTGCCATCAGTGAGACAGGGACGCTTCCGAATGAAAAACTGTTTTTT. Translation: CAISETGTLPNEKLFF.

The CDR3 reads CATRQGRTGELFF. The CDR3 bases are TGTGCCACGCGACAGGGGAGAACCGGGGAGCTGTTTTTT. This sequence joins TRBV6-5 and TRBJ2-2, with 8 positions matching TRBD1. This CDR3 has 13 amino acids. CDR1 MNHEY and CDR2 SVGAGI come from the germline V gene. V was pared by 10 bases and J by 5 bases, with 6 bases of the junction left unmatched.

The CDR3 protein is CASSLDILANYGYTF. As DNA, the CDR3 is TGTGCCAGCAGCTTGGACATTCTAGCTAACTATGGCTACACCTTC. This chain uses TRBV5-4 with TRBJ1-2; no reliable D call. The CDR3 covers 15 residues. The germline V gene has CDR1 SGHNT and CDR2 YYREEE (reference sequence). The V end was cut by 0 bases, the J end by 0 bases, with 9 bases between.

The chain joins TRBV9 to TRBJ2-3; TRBD1 matches at 12 bases. V dropped 5 bases and J dropped 2; count of bases not matched to a gene: 9. The CDR3 has 17 residues. Germline lookup yields CDR1 SGDLS and CDR2 YYNGEE. As DNA, the CDR3 is TGTGCCAGCAGTCCAAGGGGGACAGGGGGCTTCACAGATACGCAGTATTTT. Translation: CASSPRGTGGFTDTQYF.

There are a few counts of this clone. This rearrangement joins TRBV4-1 to TRBJ1-5, with TRBD1 matching 7 bases. V shed 0 bases, J shed 2 bases, and the junction held 7 bases outside the gene matches. Per germline, CDR1 MGHRA and CDR2 YSYEKL. The CDR3 spans 17 residues. The DNA for the CDR3 is TGCGCCAGCAGCCAAGACCCAGACAGGGCGGGCAATCAGCCCCAGCATTTT. Protein sequence: CASSQDPDRAGNQPQHF.

The chain uses TRBV25-1 and TRBJ1-4; tentative D call: TRBD1 (5 bases). V dropped 5 bases and J dropped 7 bases, with 14 bases sitting between them. CDR3 length: 14 residues. Germline CDR1 and CDR2: MGHDK and SYGVNS. The CDR3 is CASSSTGRVEKLFF. CDR3 sequence (DNA): TGTGCCAGCAGTTCTACGGGCAGGGTTGAAAAACTGTTTTTT.

In this sample, this clone turned up once. The chain is built from TRBV6-5 and TRBJ2-3; 9 bases fit TRBD1. V was clipped by 8 bases and J by 6 bases; unmatched bases: 12. This CDR3 contains 15 residues. Per the germline V gene, CDR1 is MNHEY and CDR2 is SVGAGI. The CDR3 DNA sequence: TGTGCCAGCGGAGCCGCGTGGACAGGGGCTGATACGCAGTATTTT. Residues: CASGAAWTGADTQYF.

This chain uses TRBV7-8 with TRBJ1-3; 9 positions agree with TRBD1. V shed 4 bases, J shed 1 base, and the junction held 2 bases outside the gene matches. The CDR3 contains 15 residues. Germline V gene lookup returns CDR1 SGHVS and CDR2 FQNEAQ. The CDR3 sequence: CASSWGQGSGNTIYF. CDR3 bases: TGTGCCAGCAGCTGGGGACAGGGTTCTGGAAACACCATATATTTT.

The V and J genes are TRBV11-2 and TRBJ2-7, with TRBD1 as a possible D gene (6 bases). The V end lost 2 bases, the J end lost 6 bases, and 8 bases lay between the germline ends. The germline gives CDR1 SGHAT, CDR2 FQNNGV. The CDR3 covers 12 residues. The CDR3 DNA is TGTGCCAGCAGCTTAATGGGGGCCGAGCAGTACTTC. It encodes CASSLMGAEQYF.

V usage is TRBV9 and J usage is TRBJ1-4; TRBD1 agrees at 7 bases. V shed 4 bases, J shed 8 bases, and the junction held 11 bases outside the gene matches. Germline CDR1 is SGDLS and CDR2 is YYNGEE. This CDR3 spans 15 amino acids. CDR3 in amino acids: CASSPTGAEGEKLFF. The CDR3 DNA sequence: TGTGCCAGCAGCCCCACAGGGGCCGAGGGGGAAAAACTGTTTTTT.

The rearrangement links TRBV10-2 to TRBJ2-5; D gene unclear. The V end lost 2 bases, the J end lost 0 bases, and 13 bases lay between the germline ends. Germline values: CDR1 WSHSY, CDR2 SAAADI. This CDR3 is built from 16 residues. CDR3 in amino acids: CASSEVGRPYQETQYF. The DNA of the CDR3 is TGCGCCAGCAGTGAGGTGGGCAGACCGTACCAAGAGACCCAGTACTTC.

V is TRBV13 and J is TRBJ2-7; D not resolved. Trimming shortened V by 5 bases and J by 4 bases, and 9 bases separated the two germline ends. In germline, CDR1 is PRHDT, CDR2 FYEKMQ (reference sequence). The CDR3 contains 12 residues. This chain's CDR3 is CASSDDTYEQYF. CDR3 nucleotide sequence: TGTGCCAGCAGCGACGACACTTACGAGCAGTACTTC.

This rearrangement joins TRBV5-6 to TRBJ2-5, with D possibly being TRBD2 (5 bases). Germline CDR1 reads SGHDT; CDR2 reads YYEEEE. Trimming took off 4 bases at V and 2 bases at J, with 18 bases between the two ends. CDR3 length: 16 residues. The CDR3 region is CASSLPGRTPQETQYF. DNA of the CDR3: TGTGCCAGCAGCCTCCCCGGAAGGACTCCACAAGAGACCCAGTACTTC.

This chain links TRBV4-3 with TRBJ2-3; 8 bases fit TRBD1. With 1 base clipped from V and 5 bases from J, the junction kept 5 bases outside the gene matches. The CDR3 spans 15 residues. Per germline, CDR1 LGHNA and CDR2 YSLEER. CDR3 in amino acids: CASSQGQGPEDTQYF. Here the CDR3 DNA reads TGCGCCAGCAGCCAAGGACAGGGGCCGGAAGATACGCAGTATTTT.